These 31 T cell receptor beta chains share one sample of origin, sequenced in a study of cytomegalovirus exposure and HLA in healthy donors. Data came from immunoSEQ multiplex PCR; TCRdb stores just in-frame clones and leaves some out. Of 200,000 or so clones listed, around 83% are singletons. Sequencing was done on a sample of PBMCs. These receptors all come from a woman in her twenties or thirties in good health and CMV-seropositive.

CDR3 in DNA: TGTGCCAGCAGCTCTCAGGGTGGCAATCAGCCCCAGCATTTT. Translation: CASSSQGGNQPQHF. The chain carries TRBV7-9 and TRBJ1-5; D perhaps matches TRBD1 (5 bases). CDR3 size: 14 residues. Looked up from germline, CDR1 is SEHNR and CDR2 is FQNEAQ (reference sequence). Trimming took 4 bases from V and 2 from J, leaving 9 bases between them.

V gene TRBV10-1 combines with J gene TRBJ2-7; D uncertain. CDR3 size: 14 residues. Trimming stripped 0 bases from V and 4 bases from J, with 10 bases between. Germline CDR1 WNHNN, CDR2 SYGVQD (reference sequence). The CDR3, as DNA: TGCGCCAGCAGTGAGTCTCGCGGAAAATACGAGCAGTACTTC. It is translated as CASSESRGKYEQYF.

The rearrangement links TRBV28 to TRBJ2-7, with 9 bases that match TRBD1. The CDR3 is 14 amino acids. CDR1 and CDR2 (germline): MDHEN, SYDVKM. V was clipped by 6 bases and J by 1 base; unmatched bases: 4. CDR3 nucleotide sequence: TGTGCCAGCAGAGACAGGGGGGGATCCTACGAGCAGTACTTC. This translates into CASRDRGGSYEQYF.

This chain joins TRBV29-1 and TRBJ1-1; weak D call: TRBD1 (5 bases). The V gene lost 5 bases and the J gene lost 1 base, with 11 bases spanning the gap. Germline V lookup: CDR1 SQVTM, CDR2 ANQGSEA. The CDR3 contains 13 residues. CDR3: CSVLATENTEAFF. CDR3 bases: TGCAGCGTTCTGGCGACAGAGAACACTGAAGCTTTCTTT.

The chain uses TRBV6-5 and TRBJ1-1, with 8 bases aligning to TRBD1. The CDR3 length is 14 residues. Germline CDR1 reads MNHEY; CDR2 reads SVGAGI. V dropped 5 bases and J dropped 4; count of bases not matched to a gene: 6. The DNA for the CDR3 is TGTGCCAGCAGTAGGACAGGGCCCATCACTGAAGCTTTCTTT. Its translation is CASSRTGPITEAFF.

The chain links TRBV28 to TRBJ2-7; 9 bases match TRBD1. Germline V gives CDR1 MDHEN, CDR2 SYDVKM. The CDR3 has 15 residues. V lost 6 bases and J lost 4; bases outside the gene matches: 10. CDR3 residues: CASRSRDREDYEQYF. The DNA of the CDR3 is TGTGCCAGCAGGTCCCGGGACAGGGAGGATTACGAGCAGTACTTC.

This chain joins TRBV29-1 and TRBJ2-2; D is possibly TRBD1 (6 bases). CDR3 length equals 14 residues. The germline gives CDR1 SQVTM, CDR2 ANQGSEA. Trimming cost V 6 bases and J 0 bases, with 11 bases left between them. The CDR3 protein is CSVARDTNTGELFF. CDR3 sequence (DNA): TGCAGCGTGGCTCGGGACACGAACACCGGGGAGCTGTTTTTT.

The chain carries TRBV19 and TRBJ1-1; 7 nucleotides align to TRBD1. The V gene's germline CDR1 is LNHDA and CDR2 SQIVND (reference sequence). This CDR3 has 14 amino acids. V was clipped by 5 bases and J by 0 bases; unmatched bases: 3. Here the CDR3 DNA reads TGTGCCAGTAGTGCCGGGACAGTGAACACTGAAGCTTTCTTT. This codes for CASSAGTVNTEAFF. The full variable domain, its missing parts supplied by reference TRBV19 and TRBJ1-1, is DGGITQSPKYLFRKEGQNVTLSCEQNLNHDAMYWYRQDPGQGLRLIYYSQIVNDFQKGDIAEGYSVSREKKESFPLTVTSAQKNPTAFYLCASSAGTVNTEAFFGQGTRLTVV.

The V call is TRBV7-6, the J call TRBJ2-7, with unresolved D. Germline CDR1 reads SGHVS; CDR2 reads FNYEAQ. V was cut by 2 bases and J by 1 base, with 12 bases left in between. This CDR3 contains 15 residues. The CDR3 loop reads CASSLLLAPSYEQYF. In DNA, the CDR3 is TGTGCCAGCAGCTTACTCCTGGCTCCTTCCTACGAGCAGTACTTC.

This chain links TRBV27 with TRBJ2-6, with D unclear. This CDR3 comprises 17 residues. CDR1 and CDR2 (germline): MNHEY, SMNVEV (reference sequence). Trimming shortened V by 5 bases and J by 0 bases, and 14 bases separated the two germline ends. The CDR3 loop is CASSHRKISSGANVLTF. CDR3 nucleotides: TGTGCCAGCAGTCACAGAAAAATATCCTCTGGGGCCAACGTCCTGACTTTC.

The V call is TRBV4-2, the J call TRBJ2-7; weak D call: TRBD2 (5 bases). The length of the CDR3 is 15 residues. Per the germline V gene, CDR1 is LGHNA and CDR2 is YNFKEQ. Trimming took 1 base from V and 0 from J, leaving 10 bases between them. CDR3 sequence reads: CASSQGERSSYEQYF. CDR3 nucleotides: TGTGCCAGCAGCCAAGGGGAGCGGAGCTCCTACGAGCAGTACTTC.

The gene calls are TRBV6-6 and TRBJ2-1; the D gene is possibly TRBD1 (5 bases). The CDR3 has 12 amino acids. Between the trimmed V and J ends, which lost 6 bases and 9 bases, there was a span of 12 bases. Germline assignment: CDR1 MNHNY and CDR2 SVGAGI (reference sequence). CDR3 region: CASSLGPSEQFF. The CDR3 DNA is TGTGCCAGCAGCCTGGGGCCTTCTGAGCAGTTCTTC.

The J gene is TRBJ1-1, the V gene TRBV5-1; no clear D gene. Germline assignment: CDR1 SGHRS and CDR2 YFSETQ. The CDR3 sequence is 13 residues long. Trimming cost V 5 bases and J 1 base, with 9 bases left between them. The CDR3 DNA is TGCGCCAGCAGTCAGACAACGAACACTGAAGCTTTCTTT. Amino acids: CASSQTTNTEAFF.

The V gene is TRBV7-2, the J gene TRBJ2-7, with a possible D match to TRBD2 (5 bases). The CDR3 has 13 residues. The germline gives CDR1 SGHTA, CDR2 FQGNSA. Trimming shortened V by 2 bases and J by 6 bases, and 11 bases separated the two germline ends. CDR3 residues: CASSLPGLAEQYF. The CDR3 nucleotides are TGTGCCAGCAGCTTACCCGGACTCGCCGAGCAGTACTTC.

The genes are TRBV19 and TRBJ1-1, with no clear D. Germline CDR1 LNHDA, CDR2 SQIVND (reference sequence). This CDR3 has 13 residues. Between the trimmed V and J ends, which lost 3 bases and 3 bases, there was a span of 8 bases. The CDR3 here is CASSIRPDTEAFF. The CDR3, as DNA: TGTGCCAGTAGTATTCGTCCGGACACTGAAGCTTTCTTT.

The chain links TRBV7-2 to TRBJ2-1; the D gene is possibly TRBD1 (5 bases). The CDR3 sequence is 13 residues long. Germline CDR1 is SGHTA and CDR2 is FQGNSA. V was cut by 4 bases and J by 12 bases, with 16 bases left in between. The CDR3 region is CASSSTGRAGQFF. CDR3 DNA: TGTGCCAGCAGCTCTACGGGCAGGGCAGGGCAGTTCTTC. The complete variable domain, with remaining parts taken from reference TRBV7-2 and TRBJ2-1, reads GAGVSQSPSNKVTEKGKDVELRCDPISGHTALYWYRQSLGQGLEFLIYFQGNSAPDKSGLPSDRFSAERTGGSVSTLTIQRTQQEDSAVYLCASSSTGRAGQFFGPGTRLTVL.

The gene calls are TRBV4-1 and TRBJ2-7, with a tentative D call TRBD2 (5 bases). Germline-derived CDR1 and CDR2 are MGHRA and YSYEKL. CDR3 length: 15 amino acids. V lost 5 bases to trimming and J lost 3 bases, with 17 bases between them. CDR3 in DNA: TGCGCCAGCAGCTATACCGGAGGAACGGTCTACGAGCAGTACTTC. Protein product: CASSYTGGTVYEQYF.

Here the CDR3 DNA reads TGTGCCAGCAGCGTCGCAGGAAATTTCTATGGCTACACCTTC. It is translated as CASSVAGNFYGYTF. The rearrangement links TRBV6-6 to TRBJ1-2; D gene ambiguous. CDR1 is MNHNY, CDR2 SVGAGI, per germline (reference sequence). The length of the CDR3 is 14 residues. V lost 6 bases and J lost 4, with 15 bases in between.

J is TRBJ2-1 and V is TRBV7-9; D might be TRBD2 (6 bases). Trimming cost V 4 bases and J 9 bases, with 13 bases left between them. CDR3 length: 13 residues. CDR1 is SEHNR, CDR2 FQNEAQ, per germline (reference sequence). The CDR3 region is CASSSREGGEQFF. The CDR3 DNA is TGTGCCAGCAGCTCCCGCGAGGGAGGTGAGCAGTTCTTC.

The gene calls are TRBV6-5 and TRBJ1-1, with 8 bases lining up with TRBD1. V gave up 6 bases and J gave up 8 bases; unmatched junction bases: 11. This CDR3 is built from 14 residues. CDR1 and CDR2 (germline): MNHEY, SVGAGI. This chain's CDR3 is CASRSGTGSFEAFF. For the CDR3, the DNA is TGTGCCAGCAGGTCGGGGACAGGCTCATTCGAAGCTTTCTTT.

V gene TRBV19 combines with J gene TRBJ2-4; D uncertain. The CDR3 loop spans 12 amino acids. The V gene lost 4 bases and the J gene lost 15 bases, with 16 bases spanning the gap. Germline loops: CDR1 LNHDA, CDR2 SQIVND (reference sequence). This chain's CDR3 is CASSNAGRVPYF. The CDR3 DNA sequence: TGTGCCAGTAGTAACGCAGGTAGAGTTCCGTACTTC. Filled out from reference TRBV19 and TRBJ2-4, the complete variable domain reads DGGITQSPKYLFRKEGQNVTLSCEQNLNHDAMYWYRQDPGQGLRLIYYSQIVNDFQKGDIAEGYSVSREKKESFPLTVTSAQKNPTAFYLCASSNAGRVPYFGAGTRLSVL.

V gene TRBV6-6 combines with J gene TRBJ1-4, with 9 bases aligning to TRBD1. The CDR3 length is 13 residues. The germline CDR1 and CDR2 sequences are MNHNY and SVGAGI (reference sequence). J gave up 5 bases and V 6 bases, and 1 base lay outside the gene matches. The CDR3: CASRDRGNEKLFF. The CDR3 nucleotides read TGTGCCAGCAGGGACAGGGGCAATGAAAAACTGTTTTTT.

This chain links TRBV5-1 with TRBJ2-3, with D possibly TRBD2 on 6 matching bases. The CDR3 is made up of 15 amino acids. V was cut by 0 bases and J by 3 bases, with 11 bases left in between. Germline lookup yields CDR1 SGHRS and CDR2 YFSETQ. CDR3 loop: CASSLDRGLTDTQYF. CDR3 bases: TGCGCCAGCAGCTTGGATCGGGGACTGACAGATACGCAGTATTTT.

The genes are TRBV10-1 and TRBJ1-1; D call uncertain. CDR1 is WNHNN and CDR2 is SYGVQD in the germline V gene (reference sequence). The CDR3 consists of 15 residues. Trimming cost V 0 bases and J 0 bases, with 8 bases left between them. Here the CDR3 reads CASSESYGLNTEAFF. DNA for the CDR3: TGCGCCAGCAGTGAGTCCTACGGGTTGAACACTGAAGCTTTCTTT.

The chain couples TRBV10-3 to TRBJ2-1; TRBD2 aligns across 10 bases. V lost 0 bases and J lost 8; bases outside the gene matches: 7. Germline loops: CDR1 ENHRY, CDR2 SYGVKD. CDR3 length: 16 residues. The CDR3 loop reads CAISESSGRAWDEQFF. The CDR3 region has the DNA TGTGCCATCAGTGAGTCGAGCGGGAGGGCCTGGGATGAGCAGTTCTTC.

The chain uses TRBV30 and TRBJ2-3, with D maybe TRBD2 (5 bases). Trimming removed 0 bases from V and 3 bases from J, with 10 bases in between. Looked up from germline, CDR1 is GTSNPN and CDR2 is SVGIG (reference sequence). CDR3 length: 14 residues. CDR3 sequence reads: CAWSVLGLTDTQYF. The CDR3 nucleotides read TGTGCCTGGAGTGTACTAGGCTTAACAGATACGCAGTATTTT.

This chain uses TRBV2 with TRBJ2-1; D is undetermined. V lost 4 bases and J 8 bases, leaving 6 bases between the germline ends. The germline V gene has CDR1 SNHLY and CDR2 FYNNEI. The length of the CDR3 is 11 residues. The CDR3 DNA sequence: TGTGCCAGCAGTGTACAGTATGAGCAGTTCTTC. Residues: CASSVQYEQFF. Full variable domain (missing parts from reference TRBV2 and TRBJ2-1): EPEVTQTPSHQVTQMGQEVILRCVPISNHLYFYWYRQILGQKVEFLVSFYNNEISEKSEIFDDQFSVERPDGSNFTLKIRSTKLEDSAMYFCASSVQYEQFFGPGTRLTVL.

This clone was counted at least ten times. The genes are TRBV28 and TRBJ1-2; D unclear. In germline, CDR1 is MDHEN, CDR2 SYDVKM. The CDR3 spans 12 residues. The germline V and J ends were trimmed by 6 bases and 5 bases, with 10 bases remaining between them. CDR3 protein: CASSYAEYGYTF. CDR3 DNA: TGTGCCAGCAGCTACGCGGAGTATGGCTACACCTTC.

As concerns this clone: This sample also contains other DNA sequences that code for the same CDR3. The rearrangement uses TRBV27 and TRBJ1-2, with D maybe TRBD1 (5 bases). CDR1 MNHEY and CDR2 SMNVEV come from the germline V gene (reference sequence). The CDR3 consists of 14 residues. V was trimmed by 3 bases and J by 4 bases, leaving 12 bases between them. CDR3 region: CASSLQGLGYGYTF. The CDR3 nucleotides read TGTGCCAGCAGTTTGCAGGGTTTAGGCTATGGCTACACCTTC.

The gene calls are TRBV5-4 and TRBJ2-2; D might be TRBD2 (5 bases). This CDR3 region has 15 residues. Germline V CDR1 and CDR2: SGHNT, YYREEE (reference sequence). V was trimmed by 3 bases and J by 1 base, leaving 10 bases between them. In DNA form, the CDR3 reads TGTGCCAGCAGCTCCGGGGTGGGGAACACCGGGGAGCTGTTTTTT. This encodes CASSSGVGNTGELFF. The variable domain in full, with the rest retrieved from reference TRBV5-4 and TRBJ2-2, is ETGVTQSPTHLIKTRGQQVTLRCSSQSGHNTVSWYQQALGQGPQFIFQYYREEENGRGNFPPRFSGLQFPNYSSELNVNALELDDSALYLCASSSGVGNTGELFFGEGSRLTVL.

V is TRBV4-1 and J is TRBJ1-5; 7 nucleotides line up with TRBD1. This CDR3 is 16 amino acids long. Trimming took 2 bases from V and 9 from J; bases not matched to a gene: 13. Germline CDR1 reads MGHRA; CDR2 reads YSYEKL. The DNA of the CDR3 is TGCGCCAGCAGCCAACACAGCCGGACAGGAACTAGGCCCCAGCATTTT. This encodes CASSQHSRTGTRPQHF.